This TCR beta chain was profiled in a study of human T cells and chemical hapten exposure. This CDR3 comprises 16 residues. Germline V gene data show CDR1 as SGHRS and CDR2 as YFSETQ. V was shortened by 0 bases and J by 7 bases, with 20 bases between the two germline ends. As for time point: pre-sensitization, week 0. Treatment reported: therapeutic diphenylcyclopropenone sensitization with weekly scalp DPC. Each CDR3 protein is one row after TCRdb ran MiXCR on the RACE reads. The sample has around 380,000 distinct CDR3 sequences; about 5.4% are singletons. The V and J genes are TRBV5-1 and TRBJ2-7, with D perhaps TRBD1 (7 bases). The TCR sequence derives from a woman in her late teens or twenties with alopecia areata. Some clones in this sample may be carry-over from other donors' samples. The sample consisted of whole blood, taken in connection with sensitization to the hapten diphenylcyclopropenone (DPC). The CDR3 reads CASSLDVSGAGGEQYF. The DNA for the CDR3 is TGCGCCAGCAGCTTGGACGTATCGGGAGCAGGGGGGGAGCAGTACTTC.